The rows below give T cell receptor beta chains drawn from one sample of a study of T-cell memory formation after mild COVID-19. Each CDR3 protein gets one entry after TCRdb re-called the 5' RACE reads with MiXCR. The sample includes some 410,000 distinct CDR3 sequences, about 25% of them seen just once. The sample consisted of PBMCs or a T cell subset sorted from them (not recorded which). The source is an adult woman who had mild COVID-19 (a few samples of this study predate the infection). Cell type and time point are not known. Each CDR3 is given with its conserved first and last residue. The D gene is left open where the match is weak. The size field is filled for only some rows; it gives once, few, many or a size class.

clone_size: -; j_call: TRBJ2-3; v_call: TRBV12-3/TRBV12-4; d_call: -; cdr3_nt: TGTGCCAGCAGTCCTCAGGGGTCCCGGGAAGATACGCAGTATTTT; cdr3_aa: CASSPQGSREDTQYF
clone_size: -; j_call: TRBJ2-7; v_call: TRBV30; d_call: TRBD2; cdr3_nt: TGTGCCTGGAGGCTAGCGGGGGGGCCGATAAACTACGAGCAGTACTTC; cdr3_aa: CAWRLAGGPINYEQYF
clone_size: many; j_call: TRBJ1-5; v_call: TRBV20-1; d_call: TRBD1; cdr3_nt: TGCAGTGCTAGAAAGGGCAGGGACAGCTTTGACGGGGGCAATCAGCCCCAGCATTTT; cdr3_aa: CSARKGRDSFDGGNQPQHF
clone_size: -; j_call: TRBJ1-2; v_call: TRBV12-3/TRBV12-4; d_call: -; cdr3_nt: TGTGCCACCTCCGGCGGGCAGCCCTATGGCTACACCTTC; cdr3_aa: CATSGGQPYGYTF
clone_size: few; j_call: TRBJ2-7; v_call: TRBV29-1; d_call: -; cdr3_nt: TGCAGCGTTGCAGAGGCCTACGAGCAGTACTTC; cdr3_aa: CSVAEAYEQYF
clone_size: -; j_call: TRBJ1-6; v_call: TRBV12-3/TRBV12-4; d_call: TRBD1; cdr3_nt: TGTGCCAGCAGTTTCCCCGGGACAGAGTCTTCACCCCTCCACTTT; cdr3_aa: CASSFPGTESSPLHF
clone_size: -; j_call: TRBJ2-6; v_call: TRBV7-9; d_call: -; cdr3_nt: TGTGCCATCGGGGCGCCTGGGGCCAACGTCCTGACTTTC; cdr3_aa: CAIGAPGANVLTF
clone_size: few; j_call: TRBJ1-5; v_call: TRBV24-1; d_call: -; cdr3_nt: TGTGCCACCAGTGAGGCAGGGAATCAGCCCCAGCATTTT; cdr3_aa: CATSEAGNQPQHF
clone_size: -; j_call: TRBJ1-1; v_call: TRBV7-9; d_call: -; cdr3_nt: TGTGCCAGCAGCTCCAAGGTGATAGGGCAGAACACTGAAGCTTTCTTT; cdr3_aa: CASSSKVIGQNTEAFF
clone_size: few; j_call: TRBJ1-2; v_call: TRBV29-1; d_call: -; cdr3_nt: TGCAGCGCCGGTCCAGGGACCCCTAACTATGGCTACACCTTC; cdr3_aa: CSAGPGTPNYGYTF